These 7 T cell receptor beta chains were sequenced from one sample in a study of Ad26.COV2.S vaccination and SARS-CoV-2 variants. The assay was immunoSEQ multiplex PCR, and TCRdb's table has in-frame clones only and misses some. The sample lists about 420,000 clones; over 75% were seen once. Sample treatment: about 20 received Ad26.COV2.S at low or high dose, single or two shots; several received placebo; per-sample allocation not given. Sampling was done on day 63 after the first vaccine or placebo injection. The material sequenced was peripheral blood, taken in a trial of Ad26.COV2.S vaccine versus placebo. All receptors come from a person between 18 and 65 years old who received the Ad26.COV2.S COVID-19 vaccine or a placebo.

This clone was detected a few times. The V call is TRBV6-6, the J call TRBJ1-1; 9 bases line up with TRBD1. Germline CDR1 MNHNY, CDR2 SVGAGI (reference sequence). CDR3 length equals 14 residues. Trimming took 7 bases from V and 1 from J; bases not matched to a gene: 4. This chain's CDR3 is CASIRQGENTEAFF. CDR3 nucleotides: TGTGCCAGCATACGACAGGGGGAGAACACTGAAGCTTTCTTT.

The sample holds one count of this clone. The chain recombines TRBV19 with TRBJ1-5; D is perhaps TRBD1 (6 bases). CDR1 is LNHDA and CDR2 is SQIVND in the germline V gene (reference sequence). The CDR3 runs to 14 residues. Trimming shortened V by 7 bases and J by 3 bases, and 13 bases separated the two germline ends. Here the CDR3 reads CASTTGRYNQPQHF. In DNA form, the CDR3 reads TGTGCCAGTACCACAGGGCGGTACAATCAGCCCCAGCATTTT.

This rearrangement joins TRBV11-3 to TRBJ2-1; no clear D gene. Germline-derived CDR1 and CDR2 are SGHNT and YENEEA. Trimming cost V 0 bases and J 8 bases, with 5 bases left between them. This CDR3 is 12 amino acids long. The CDR3 here is CASSLDLHEQFF. The CDR3 DNA reads TGTGCCAGCAGCTTAGATCTCCATGAGCAGTTCTTC.

This clone was seen once. V usage is TRBV19 and J usage is TRBJ2-6; TRBD1 matches at 7 bases. After removal of 6 bases from V and 4 bases from J, the junction contained 6 bases not matched to a gene. The germline CDR1 and CDR2 sequences are LNHDA and SQIVND (reference sequence). The CDR3 length is 15 residues. The chain's CDR3 is CASSNRGAGANVLTF. The CDR3 DNA sequence: TGTGCCAGTAGCAACAGGGGCGCCGGGGCCAACGTCCTGACTTTC.

CDR3 residues: CASSPGLAVRLQETQYF. The CDR3 DNA reads as TGTGCCAGCAGTCCGGGACTAGCGGTGCGCCTCCAAGAGACCCAGTACTTC. The chain combines TRBV6-2 or TRBV6-3 with TRBJ2-5; 11 bases match TRBD2. V lost 5 bases to trimming and J lost 1 base; unmatched junction nucleotides: 9. Germline V lookup: CDR1 MNHEY, CDR2 SVGEGT. This CDR3 has 17 amino acids.

V and J are TRBV3-1 (or the pseudogene TRBV3-2) and TRBJ2-5; 9 bases agree with TRBD1. Germline CDR1 LGHDT, CDR2 YNNKEL (reference sequence). CDR3 length: 16 residues. J lost 0 bases, V lost 6 bases, and 8 bases had no gene match. CDR3: CASRPDRGRDQETQYF. The CDR3 DNA reads TGTGCCAGCAGGCCTGACAGGGGGAGAGACCAAGAGACCCAGTACTTC.

The chain recombines TRBV29-1 with TRBJ2-7, with 10 bases lining up with TRBD1. The CDR3 is 13 residues long. Germline V gene sequence: CDR1 SQVTM, CDR2 ANQGSEA. The V segment lost 4 bases and the J segment 3 bases; nucleotides outside the gene matches: 3. The CDR3 is CSVVRTGGYEQYF. The CDR3 region has the DNA TGCAGCGTTGTGCGGACAGGGGGCTACGAGCAGTACTTC.